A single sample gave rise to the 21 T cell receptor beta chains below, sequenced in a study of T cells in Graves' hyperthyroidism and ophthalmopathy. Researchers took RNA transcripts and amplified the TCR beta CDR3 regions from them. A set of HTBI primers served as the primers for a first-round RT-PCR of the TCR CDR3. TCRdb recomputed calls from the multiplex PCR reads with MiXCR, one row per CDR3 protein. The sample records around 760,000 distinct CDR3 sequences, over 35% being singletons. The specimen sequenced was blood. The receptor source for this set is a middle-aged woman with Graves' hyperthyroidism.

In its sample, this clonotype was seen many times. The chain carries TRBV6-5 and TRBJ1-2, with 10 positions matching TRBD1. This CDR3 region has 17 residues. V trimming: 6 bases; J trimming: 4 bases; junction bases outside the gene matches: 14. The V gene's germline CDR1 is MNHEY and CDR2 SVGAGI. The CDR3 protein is CASRGSGTGVPPYGYTF. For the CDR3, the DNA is TGTGCCAGCAGGGGATCCGGGACAGGGGTTCCCCCCTATGGCTACACCTTC.

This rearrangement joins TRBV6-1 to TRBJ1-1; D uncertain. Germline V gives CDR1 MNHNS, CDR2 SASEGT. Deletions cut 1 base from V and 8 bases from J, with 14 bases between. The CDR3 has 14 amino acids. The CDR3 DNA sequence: TGTGCCAGCAGTGAAGGGTCGGGGATTAGAGAAGCTTTCTTT. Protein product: CASSEGSGIREAFF.

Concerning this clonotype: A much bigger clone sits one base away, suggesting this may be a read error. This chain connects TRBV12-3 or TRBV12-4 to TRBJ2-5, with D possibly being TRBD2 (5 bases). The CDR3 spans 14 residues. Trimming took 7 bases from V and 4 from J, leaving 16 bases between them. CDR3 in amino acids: CASNRRREGETQYF. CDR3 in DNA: TGTGCCAGCAATCGTAGAAGAGAGGGAGAGACCCAGTACTTC.

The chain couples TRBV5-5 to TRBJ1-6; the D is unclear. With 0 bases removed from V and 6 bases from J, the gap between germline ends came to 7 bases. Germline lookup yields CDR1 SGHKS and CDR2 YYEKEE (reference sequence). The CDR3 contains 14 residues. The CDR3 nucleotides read TGTGCCAGCAGCTTGGGGATGGGTAATTCACCCCTCCACTTT. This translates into CASSLGMGNSPLHF.

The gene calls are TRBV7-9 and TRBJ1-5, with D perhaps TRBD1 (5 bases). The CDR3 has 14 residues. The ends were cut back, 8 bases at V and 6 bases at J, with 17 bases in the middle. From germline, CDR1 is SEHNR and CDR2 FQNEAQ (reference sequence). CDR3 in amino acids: CASGGVGGVQPQHF. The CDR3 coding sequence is TGTGCCAGCGGGGGAGTAGGAGGGGTTCAGCCCCAGCATTTT.

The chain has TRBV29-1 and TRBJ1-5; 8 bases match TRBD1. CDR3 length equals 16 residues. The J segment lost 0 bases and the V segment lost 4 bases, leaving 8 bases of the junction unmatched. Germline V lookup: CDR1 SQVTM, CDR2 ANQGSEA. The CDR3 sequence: CSVAFWTGNSNQPQHF. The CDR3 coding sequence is TGCAGCGTTGCGTTCTGGACAGGGAATAGCAATCAGCCCCAGCATTTT.

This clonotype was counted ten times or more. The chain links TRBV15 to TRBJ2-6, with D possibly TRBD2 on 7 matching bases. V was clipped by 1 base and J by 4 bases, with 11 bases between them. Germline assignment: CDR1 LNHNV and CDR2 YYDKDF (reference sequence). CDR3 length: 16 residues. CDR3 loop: CATSRVGGAGANVLTF. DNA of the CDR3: TGTGCCACCAGCAGAGTTGGGGGGGCCGGGGCCAACGTCCTGACTTTC.

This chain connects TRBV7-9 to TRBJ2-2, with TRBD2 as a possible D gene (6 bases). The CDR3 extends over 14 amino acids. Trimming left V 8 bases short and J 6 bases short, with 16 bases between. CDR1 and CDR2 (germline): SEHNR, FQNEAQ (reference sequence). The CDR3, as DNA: TGTGCCAGCCGGGAGATAGGAGGCTCCGGGGAGCTGTTTTTT. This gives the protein CASREIGGSGELFF. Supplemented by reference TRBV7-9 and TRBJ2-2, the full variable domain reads DTGVSQNPRHKITKRGQNVTFRCDPISEHNRLYWYRQTLGQGPEFLTYFQNEAQLEKSRLLSDRFSAERPKGSFSTLEIQRTEQGDSAMYLCASREIGGSGELFFGEGSRLTVL.

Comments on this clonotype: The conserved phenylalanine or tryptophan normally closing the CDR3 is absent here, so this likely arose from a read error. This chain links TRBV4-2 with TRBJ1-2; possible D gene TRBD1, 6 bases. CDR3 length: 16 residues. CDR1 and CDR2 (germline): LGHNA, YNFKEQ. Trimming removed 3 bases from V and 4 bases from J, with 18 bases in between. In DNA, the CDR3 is TGTGCCAGCAGCCAGTCCACAGGGTCGTGGGGCTATGGCTACACCCTC. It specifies CASSQSTGSWGYGYTL.

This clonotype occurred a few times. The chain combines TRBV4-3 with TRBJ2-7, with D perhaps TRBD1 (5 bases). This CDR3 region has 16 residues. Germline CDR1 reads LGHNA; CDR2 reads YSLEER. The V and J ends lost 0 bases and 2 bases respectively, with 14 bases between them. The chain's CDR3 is CASSQEGQGSTYEQYF. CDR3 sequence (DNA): TGCGCCAGCAGCCAAGAAGGGCAGGGCAGCACCTACGAGCAGTACTTC.

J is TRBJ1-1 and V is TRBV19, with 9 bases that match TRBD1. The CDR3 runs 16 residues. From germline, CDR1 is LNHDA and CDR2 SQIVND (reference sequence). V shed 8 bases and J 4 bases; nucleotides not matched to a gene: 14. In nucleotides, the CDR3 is TGTGCCAGTGGAGCCGGGACAGGGAGAGAGCGCACTGAAGCTTTCTTT. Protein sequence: CASGAGTGRERTEAFF. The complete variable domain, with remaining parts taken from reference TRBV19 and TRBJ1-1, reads DGGITQSPKYLFRKEGQNVTLSCEQNLNHDAMYWYRQDPGQGLRLIYYSQIVNDFQKGDIAEGYSVSREKKESFPLTVTSAQKNPTAFYLCASGAGTGRERTEAFFGQGTRLTVV.

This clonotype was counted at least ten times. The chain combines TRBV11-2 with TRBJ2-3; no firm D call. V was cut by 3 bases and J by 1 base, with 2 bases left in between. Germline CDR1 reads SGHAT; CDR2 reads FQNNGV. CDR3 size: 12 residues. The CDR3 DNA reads TGTGCCAGCAGCTTTGGCACAGATACGCAGTATTTT. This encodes CASSFGTDTQYF.

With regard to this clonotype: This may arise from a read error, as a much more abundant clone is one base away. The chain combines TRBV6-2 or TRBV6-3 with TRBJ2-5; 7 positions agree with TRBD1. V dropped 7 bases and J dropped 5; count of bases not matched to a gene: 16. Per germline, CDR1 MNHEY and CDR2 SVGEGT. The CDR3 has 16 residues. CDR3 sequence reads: CASKPWSGQLMETQYF. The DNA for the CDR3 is TGTGCCAGCAAGCCATGGTCGGGACAGCTGATGGAGACCCAGTACTTC.

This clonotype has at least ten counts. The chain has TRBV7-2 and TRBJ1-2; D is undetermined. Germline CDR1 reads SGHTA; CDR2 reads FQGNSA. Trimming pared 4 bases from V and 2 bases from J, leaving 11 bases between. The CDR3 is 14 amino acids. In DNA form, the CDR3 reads TGTGCCAGCAGCTGGGGTCACTCGAACTATGGCTACACCTTC. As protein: CASSWGHSNYGYTF.

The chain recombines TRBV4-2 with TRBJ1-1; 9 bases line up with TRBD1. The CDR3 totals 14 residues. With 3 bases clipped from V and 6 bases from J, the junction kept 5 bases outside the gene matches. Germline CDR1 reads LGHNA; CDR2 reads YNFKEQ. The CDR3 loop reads CASSHRDREPEAFF. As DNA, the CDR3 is TGTGCCAGCAGCCACCGGGACAGGGAACCTGAAGCTTTCTTT.

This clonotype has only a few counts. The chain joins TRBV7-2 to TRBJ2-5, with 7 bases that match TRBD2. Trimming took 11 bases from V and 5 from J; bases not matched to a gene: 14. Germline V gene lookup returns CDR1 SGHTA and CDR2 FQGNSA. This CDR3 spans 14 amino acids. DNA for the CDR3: TGTGCCGGGGGGTTAGTGGGAGGGACGGAGACCCAGTACTTC. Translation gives CAGGLVGGTETQYF. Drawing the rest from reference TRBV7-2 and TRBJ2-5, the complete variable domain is GAGVSQSPSNKVTEKGKDVELRCDPISGHTALYWYRQSLGQGLEFLIYFQGNSAPDKSGLPSDRFSAERTGGSVSTLTIQRTQQEDSAVYLCAGGLVGGTETQYFGPGTRLLVL.

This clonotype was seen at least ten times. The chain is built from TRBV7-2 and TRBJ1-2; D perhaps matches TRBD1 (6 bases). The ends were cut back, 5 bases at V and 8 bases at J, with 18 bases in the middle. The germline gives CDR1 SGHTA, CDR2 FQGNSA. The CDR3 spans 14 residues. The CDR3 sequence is CASSLPGHPKGYTF. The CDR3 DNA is TGTGCCAGCAGCCTTCCGGGACACCCCAAGGGCTACACCTTC.

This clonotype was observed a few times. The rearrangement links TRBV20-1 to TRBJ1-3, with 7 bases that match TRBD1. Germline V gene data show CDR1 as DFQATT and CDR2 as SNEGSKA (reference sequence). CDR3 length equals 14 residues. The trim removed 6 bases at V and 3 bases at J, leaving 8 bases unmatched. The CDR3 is CSANLQGYGNTIYF. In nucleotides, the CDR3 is TGCAGTGCAAACCTACAGGGGTATGGAAACACCATATATTTT.

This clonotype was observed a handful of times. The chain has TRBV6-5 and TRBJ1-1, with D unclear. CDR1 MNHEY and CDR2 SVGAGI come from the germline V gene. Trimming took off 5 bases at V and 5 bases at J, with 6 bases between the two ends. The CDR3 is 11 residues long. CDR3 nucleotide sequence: TGTGCCAGCAGTGAAACAACTGAAGCTTTCTTT. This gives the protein CASSETTEAFF.

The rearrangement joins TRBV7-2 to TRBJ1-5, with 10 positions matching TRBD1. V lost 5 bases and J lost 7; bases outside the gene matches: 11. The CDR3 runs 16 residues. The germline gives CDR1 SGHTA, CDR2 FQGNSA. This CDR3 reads CASSPRRDRGLQPQHF. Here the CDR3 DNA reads TGTGCCAGCAGCCCACGCCGGGACAGGGGCTTACAGCCCCAGCATTTT. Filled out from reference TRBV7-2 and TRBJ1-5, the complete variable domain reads GAGVSQSPSNKVTEKGKDVELRCDPISGHTALYWYRQSLGQGLEFLIYFQGNSAPDKSGLPSDRFSAERTGGSVSTLTIQRTQQEDSAVYLCASSPRRDRGLQPQHFGDGTRLSIL.

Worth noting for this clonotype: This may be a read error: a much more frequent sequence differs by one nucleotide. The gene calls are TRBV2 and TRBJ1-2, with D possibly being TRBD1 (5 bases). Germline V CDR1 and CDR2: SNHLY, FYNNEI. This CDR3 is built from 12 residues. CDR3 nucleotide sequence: TGTGCCAGCTGTGACAGCGGGTATGGCTACACCTTC. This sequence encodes CASCDSGYGYTF.